This TCR beta chain was recovered during a study of T cell repertoires in chronic hepatitis B (dated by TCRdb to the late 2010s). According to the germline V gene, CDR1 reads SQVTM and CDR2 reads ANQGSEA. The cysteine opens and the phenylalanine closes a CDR3 of 13 amino acids. Kept here is only the CDR3 DNA, which spans 39 bases and is read in frame from base 1. V is reduced by 1 base and J by 8 bases, leaving a spacing of 14 bases between them. Preparation of the library involved the immunoSEQ multiplex PCR assay. TCRdb mirrors the immuneACCESS table, restricted to in-frame sequences. Some clones are absent from its copies; in checked studies, under half trace to an unresolved V gene, and the reason for the others is unknown. The sample data list about 550 clones, and 83% of these were observed just once. 11% of the sample goes to the ten largest clones. The count of this clone is one. No cognate antigen has been identified for it. No base qualities exist here, and no much larger clone lies one base off it.

Material: total CD8+ T cells from PBMCs. This TCR derives from a human donor with chronic hepatitis B virus infection. The chain links TRBV29-1 with TRBJ1-1; a tentative D match to TRBD1 spans 5 bases. The DNA reads TGCAGCGTTGAAGGGCTCGACAGAAGAGAAGCTTTCTTT. This is translated as CSVEGLDRREAFF.